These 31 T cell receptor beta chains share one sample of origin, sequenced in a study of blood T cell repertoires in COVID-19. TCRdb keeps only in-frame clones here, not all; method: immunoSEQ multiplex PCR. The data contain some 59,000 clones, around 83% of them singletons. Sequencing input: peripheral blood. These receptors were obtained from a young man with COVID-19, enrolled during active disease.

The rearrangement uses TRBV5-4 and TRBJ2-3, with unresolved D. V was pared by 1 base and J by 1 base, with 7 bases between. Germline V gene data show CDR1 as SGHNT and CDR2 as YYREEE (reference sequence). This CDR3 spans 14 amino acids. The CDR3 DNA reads TGTGCCAGCAGCTTGAATCGGGGCACAGATACGCAGTATTTT. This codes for CASSLNRGTDTQYF.

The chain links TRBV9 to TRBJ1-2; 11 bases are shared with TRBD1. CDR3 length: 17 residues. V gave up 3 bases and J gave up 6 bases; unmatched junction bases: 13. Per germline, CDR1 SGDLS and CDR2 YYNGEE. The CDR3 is CASSAPGTGGGSDGYTF. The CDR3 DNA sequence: TGTGCCAGCAGCGCACCCGGGACAGGGGGGGGGTCTGATGGCTACACCTTC.

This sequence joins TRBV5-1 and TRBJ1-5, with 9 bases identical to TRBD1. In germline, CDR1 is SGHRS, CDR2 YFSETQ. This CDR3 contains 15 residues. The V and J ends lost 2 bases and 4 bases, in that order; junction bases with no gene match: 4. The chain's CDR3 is CASSLGDRANQPQHF. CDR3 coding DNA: TGCGCCAGCAGCTTAGGGGACAGGGCAAATCAGCCCCAGCATTTT.

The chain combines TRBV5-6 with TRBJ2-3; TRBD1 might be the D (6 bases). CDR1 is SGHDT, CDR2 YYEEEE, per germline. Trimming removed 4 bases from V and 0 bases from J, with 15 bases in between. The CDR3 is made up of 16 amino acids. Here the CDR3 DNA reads TGTGCCAGCAGCCTGGGGACAACCCTCAGCACAGATACGCAGTATTTT. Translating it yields CASSLGTTLSTDTQYF.

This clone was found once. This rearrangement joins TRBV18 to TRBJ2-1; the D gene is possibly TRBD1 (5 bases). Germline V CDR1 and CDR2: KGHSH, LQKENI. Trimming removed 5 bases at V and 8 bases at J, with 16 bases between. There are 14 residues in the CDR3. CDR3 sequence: CASSTPVGADEQFF. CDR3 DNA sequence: TGTGCCAGCTCAACCCCCGTTGGGGCGGATGAGCAGTTCTTC.

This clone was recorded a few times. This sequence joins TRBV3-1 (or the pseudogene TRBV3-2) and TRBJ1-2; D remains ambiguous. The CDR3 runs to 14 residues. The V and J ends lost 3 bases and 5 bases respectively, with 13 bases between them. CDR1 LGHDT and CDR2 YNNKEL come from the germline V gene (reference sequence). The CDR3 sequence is CASSQRAALYGYTF. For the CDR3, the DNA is TGTGCCAGCAGCCAGAGGGCCGCCCTATATGGCTACACCTTC.

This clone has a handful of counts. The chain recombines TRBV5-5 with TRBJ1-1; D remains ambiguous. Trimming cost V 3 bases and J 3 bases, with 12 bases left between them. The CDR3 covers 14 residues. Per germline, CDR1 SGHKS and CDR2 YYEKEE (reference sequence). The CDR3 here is CASSSGELDTEAFF. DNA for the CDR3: TGTGCCAGCAGCTCTGGAGAATTGGACACTGAAGCTTTCTTT. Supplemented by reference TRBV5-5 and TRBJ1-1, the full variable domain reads DAGVTQSPTHLIKTRGQQVTLRCSPISGHKSVSWYQQVLGQGPQFIFQYYEKEERGRGNFPDRFSARQFPNYSSELNVNALLLGDSALYLCASSSGELDTEAFFGQGTRLTVV.

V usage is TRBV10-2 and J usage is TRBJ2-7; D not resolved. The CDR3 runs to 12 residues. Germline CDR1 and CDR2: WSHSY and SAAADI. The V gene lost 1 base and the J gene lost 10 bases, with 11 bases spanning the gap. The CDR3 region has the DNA TGCGCCAGCAGTGAGTTAGAGACACGACAGTACTTC. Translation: CASSELETRQYF.

CDR3 nucleotide sequence: TGTGCCAGCAGCTTGGGCGCTAGAGGAGATACGCAGTATTTT. It codes for CASSLGARGDTQYF. V and J are TRBV5-4 and TRBJ2-3; D gene uncertain. The CDR3 covers 14 residues. CDR1 and CDR2 from the germline V gene are SGHNT and YYREEE (reference sequence). Trimming stripped 0 bases from V and 5 bases from J, with 10 bases between.

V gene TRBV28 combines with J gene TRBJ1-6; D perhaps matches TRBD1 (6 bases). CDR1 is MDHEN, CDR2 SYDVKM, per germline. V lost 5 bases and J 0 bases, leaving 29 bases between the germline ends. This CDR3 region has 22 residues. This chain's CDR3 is CASSPISPVQGYISSYNSPLHF. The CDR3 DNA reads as TGTGCCAGCAGTCCTATCTCACCCGTACAGGGTTATATAAGCTCCTATAATTCACCCCTCCACTTT.

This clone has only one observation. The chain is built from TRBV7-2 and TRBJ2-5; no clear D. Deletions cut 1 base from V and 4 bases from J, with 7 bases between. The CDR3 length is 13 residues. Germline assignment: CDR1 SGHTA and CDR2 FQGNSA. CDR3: CASSLERGETQYF. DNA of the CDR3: TGTGCCAGCAGCTTAGAGAGAGGAGAGACCCAGTACTTC.

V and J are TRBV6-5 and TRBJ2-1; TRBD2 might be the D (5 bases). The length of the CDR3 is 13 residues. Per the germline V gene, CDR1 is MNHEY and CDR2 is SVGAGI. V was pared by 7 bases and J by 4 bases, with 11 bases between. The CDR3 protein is CASTYGVYNEQFF. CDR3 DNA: TGTGCCAGCACCTACGGGGTTTACAATGAGCAGTTCTTC.

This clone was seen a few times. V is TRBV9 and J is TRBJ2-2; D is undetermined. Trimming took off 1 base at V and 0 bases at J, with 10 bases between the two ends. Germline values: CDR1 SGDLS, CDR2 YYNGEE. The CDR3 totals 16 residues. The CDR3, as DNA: TGTGCCAGCAGCGTACAATCTACCCCGAACACCGGGGAGCTGTTTTTT. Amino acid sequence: CASSVQSTPNTGELFF.

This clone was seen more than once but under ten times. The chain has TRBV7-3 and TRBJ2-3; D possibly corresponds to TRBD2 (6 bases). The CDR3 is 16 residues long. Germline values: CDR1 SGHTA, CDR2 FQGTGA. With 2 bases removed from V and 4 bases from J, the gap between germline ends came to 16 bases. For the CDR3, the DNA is TGTGCCAGCAGCTTAGTAGGATTGGGGGGTTCAGATACGCAGTATTTT. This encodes CASSLVGLGGSDTQYF.

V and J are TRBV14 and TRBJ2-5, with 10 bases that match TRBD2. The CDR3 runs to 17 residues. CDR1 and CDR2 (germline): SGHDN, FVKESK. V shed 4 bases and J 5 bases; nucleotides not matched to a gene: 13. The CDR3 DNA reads TGTGCCAGCAGCCCCCGACTTAGCGGGGGGTGGGGCGAGACCCAGTACTTC. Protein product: CASSPRLSGGWGETQYF.

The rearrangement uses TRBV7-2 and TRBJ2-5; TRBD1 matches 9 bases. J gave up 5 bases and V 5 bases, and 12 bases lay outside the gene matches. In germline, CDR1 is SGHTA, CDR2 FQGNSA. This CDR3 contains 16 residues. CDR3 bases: TGTGCCAGCAGCCAAAACTCCGGGACAGGGATGGAGACCCAGTACTTC. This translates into CASSQNSGTGMETQYF. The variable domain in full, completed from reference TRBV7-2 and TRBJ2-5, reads GAGVSQSPSNKVTEKGKDVELRCDPISGHTALYWYRQSLGQGLEFLIYFQGNSAPDKSGLPSDRFSAERTGGSVSTLTIQRTQQEDSAVYLCASSQNSGTGMETQYFGPGTRLLVL.

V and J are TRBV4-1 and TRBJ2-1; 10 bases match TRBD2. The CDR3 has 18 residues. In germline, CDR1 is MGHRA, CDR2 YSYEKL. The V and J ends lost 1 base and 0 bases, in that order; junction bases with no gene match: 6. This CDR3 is CASSQGRSSGSSYNEQFF. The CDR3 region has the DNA TGCGCCAGCAGCCAAGGTCGGTCTAGCGGGAGCTCCTACAATGAGCAGTTCTTC.

The DNA of the CDR3 is TGTGCCACCATCGACTTCAGGGGTGAAGCTTTCTTT. Translation: CATIDFRGEAFF. The V gene is TRBV24-1, the J gene TRBJ1-1; a weak D match, TRBD1 (6 bases). Per the germline V gene, CDR1 is KGHDR and CDR2 is SFDVKD. The CDR3 covers 12 residues. V lost 8 bases and J 7 bases, leaving 13 bases between the germline ends.

The CDR3 here is CASSLSTGTQYEQYF. Written as DNA, the CDR3 is TGTGCCAGCAGTTTATCTACCGGGACTCAGTACGAGCAGTACTTC. The rearrangement uses TRBV27 and TRBJ2-7, with D tentatively TRBD2 (6 bases). The length of the CDR3 is 15 residues. Per the germline V gene, CDR1 is MNHEY and CDR2 is SMNVEV (reference sequence). Trimming stripped 0 bases from V and 4 bases from J, with 13 bases between.

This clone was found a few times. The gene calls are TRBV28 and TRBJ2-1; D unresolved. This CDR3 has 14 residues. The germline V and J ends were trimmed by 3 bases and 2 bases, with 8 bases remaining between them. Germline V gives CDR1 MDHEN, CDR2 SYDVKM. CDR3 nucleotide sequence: TGTGCCAGCAGTTTTGGCAGGACCTACAATGAGCAGTTCTTC. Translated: CASSFGRTYNEQFF.

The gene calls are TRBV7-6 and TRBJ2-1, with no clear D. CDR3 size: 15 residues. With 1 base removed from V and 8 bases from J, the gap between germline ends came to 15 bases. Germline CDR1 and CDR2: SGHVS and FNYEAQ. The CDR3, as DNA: TGTGCCAGCAGCTTAGGGGTAGACCTAGACGATGAGCAGTTCTTC. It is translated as CASSLGVDLDDEQFF.

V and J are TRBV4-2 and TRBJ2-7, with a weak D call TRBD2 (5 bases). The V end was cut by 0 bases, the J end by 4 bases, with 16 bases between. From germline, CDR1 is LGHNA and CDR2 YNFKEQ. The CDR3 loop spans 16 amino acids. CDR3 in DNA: TGTGCCAGCAGCCAAGAAAAATTACTAGGAAAGTACGAGCAGTACTTC. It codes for CASSQEKLLGKYEQYF.

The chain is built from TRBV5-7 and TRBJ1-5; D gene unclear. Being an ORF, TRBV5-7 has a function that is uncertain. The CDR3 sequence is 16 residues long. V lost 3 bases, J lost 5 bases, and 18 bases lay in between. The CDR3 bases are TGTGCCAGCAGCTCCACGAGGGTGTGGGAAGATCAGCCCCAGCATTTT. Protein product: CASSSTRVWEDQPQHF.

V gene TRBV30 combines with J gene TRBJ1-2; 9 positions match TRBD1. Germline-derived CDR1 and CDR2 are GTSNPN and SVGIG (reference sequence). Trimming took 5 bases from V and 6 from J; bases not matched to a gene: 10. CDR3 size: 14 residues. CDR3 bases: TGTGCCTGGGGTCCCGGGACAGGGTCGAATGGCTACACCTTC. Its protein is CAWGPGTGSNGYTF.

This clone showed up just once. In DNA, the CDR3 is TGCGCCAGCAGCTCGGGGGGGGCGGTAGGATCACCCCTCCACTTT. Its protein is CASSSGGAVGSPLHF. This rearrangement joins TRBV5-1 to TRBJ1-6, with a possible D match to TRBD1 (6 bases). Germline-derived CDR1 and CDR2 are SGHRS and YFSETQ. This CDR3 contains 15 residues. V was trimmed by 3 bases and J by 10 bases, leaving 17 bases between them.

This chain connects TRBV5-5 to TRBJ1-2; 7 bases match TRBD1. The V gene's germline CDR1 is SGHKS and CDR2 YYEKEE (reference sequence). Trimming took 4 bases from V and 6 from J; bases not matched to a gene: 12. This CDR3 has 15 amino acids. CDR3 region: CASSRFSTGTDGYTF. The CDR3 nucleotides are TGTGCCAGCAGCCGATTCTCGACAGGGACTGATGGCTACACCTTC.

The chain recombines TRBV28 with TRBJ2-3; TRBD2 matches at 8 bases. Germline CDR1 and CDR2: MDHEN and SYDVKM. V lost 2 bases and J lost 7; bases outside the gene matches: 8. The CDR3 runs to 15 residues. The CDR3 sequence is CASSLRAGGSYTQYF. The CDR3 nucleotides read TGTGCCAGCAGTTTACGGGCGGGGGGATCCTATACGCAGTATTTT.

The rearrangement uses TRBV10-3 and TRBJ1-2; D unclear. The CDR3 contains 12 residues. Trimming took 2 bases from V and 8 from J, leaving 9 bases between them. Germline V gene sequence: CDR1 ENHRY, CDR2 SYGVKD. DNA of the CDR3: TGTGCCATCAGTGAGGGGGAGGGCGGCTACACCTTC. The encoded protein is CAISEGEGGYTF.

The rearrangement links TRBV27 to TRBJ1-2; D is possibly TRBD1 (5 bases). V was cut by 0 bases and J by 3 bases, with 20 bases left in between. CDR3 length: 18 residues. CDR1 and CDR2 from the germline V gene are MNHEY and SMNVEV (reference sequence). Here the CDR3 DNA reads TGTGCCAGCAGTTTATCCCCGGGACTCAGCTACCCCTACTATGGCTACACCTTC. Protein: CASSLSPGLSYPYYGYTF.

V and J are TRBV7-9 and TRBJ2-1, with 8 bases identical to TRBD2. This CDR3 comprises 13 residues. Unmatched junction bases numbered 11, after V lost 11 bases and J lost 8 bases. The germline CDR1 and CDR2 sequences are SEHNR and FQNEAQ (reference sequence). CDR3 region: CASRGGFSDEQFF. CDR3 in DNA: TGTGCCTCCCGGGGGGGTTTTAGCGATGAGCAGTTCTTC.

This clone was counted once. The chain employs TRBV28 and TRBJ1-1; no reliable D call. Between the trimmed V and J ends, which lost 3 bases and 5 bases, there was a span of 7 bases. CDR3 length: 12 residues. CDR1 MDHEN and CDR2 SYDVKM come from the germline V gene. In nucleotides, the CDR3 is TGTGCCAGCAGTTTTGCGGGGACTGAAGCTTTCTTT. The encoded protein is CASSFAGTEAFF.